This T cell receptor (beta chain) was found in a study of early T cells in non-severe SARS-CoV-2 infection. For the study at large: From unsorted whole blood, bulk RNA was sequenced, and the chains remained unpaired.

Study-level findings and limits: Comparison of clonotypes with VDJdb favored anti-spike CD8 responses while missing private and CD4 specificities.

This clonotype was counted only a few times. The antigen is unknown. TCRdb reprocessed the 5' RACE reads via MiXCR and lists one record per CDR3 protein. This table has some 89,000 distinct CDR3 sequences, 11% appearing once. The ends lost 4 bases at V and 3 bases at J; junction bases unmatched: 4. Germline V gives CDR1 SGHRS, CDR2 YFSETQ. This CDR3 region has 15 residues. Material: whole blood, obtained at baseline. This chain joins TRBV5-1 and TRBJ2-3, with 11 nucleotides matching TRBD2. This clonotype originated in an adult who was a healthcare worker with PCR-confirmed SARS-CoV-2 infection or an uninfected control (not recorded which). CDR3 nucleotides: TGCGCCAGCAGCGCGTGGACTAGCGGGACAGATACGCAGTATTTT. Protein product: CASSAWTSGTDTQYF.